This T cell receptor beta chain is from a study of early T cells in non-severe SARS-CoV-2 infection. Study summary: From unsorted whole blood, bulk RNA was sequenced, and the chains remained unpaired. Study results and caveats: There was a bias toward anti-spike CD8 responses in VDJdb matching, which missed private and CD4 specificities.

This clonotype has more than one count but fewer than ten. Antigen: not known. Researchers attached unique molecular identifiers to individual cDNA molecules. MiXCR, run by TCRdb on the 5' RACE reads, gives a single entry per CDR3 protein. This table has approximately 73,000 distinct CDR3 sequences, 9.5% to 15% appearing once. This CDR3 has 14 residues. Germline V gene data show CDR1 as DFQATT and CDR2 as SNEGSKA (reference sequence). Trimming pared 3 bases from V and 3 bases from J, leaving 12 bases between. The source material was whole blood. This clonotype was sampled from an adult who was a healthcare worker with PCR-confirmed SARS-CoV-2 infection or an uninfected control (not recorded which). This chain joins TRBV20-1 and TRBJ2-1; perhaps TRBD1 as D (5 bases). CDR3 DNA sequence: TGCAGTGCTAGGACCCCAGGGATCTACAATGAGCAGTTCTTC. Amino acid sequence: CSARTPGIYNEQFF.